These T cell receptor beta chains were read from a single sample in a study of OX40 agonist ivuxolimab in advanced cancers. Data came from immunoSEQ multiplex PCR; TCRdb stores just in-frame clones and leaves some out. The data contain over 40,000 clones, about 88% of them singletons. The sequencing here drew on CD4+ or CD8+ T cells sorted from blood, taken in a trial of the OX40 agonist ivuxolimab. The receptors derive from an adult with an advanced solid tumor such as melanoma, head and neck, liver or kidney cancer. Both conserved end residues are part of each CDR3. A D gene is named only where the DNA matches it firmly. Not every row has a clone size; where given, it reads once, few, many or a size class.

J gene	clone size	V gene	D gene	CDR3 DNA	CDR3 protein
TRBJ1-1	-	TRBV5-1	-	TGCGCCAGCAGCTTGGGACCCCCAGGGGTACGGAACACTGAAGCTTTCTTT	CASSLGPPGVRNTEAFF
TRBJ1-2	-	TRBV5-6	TRBD1	TGTGCCAGCAGCTTGGCGGGACAGTCAAACTATGGCTACACCTTC	CASSLAGQSNYGYTF
TRBJ2-1	once	TRBV27	-	TGTGCCAGCATACGCAACAATGAGCAGTTCTTC	CASIRNNEQFF
TRBJ1-6	-	TRBV28	-	TGTGCCAGCAGTTTCGTCACCTATAATTCACCCCTCCACTTT	CASSFVTYNSPLHF
TRBJ2-7	-	TRBV10-3	-	TGTGCCATCCGTCGGCAATCCTACGAGCAGTACTTC	CAIRRQSYEQYF
TRBJ1-5	-	TRBV6-1	-	TGTGCCAGCAGACACAATCAGCCCCAGCATTTT	CASRHNQPQHF
TRBJ1-5	-	TRBV10-3	-	TGTGCCATCAGTGATCCCAGGCGCGATCAGCCCCAGCATTTT	CAISDPRRDQPQHF
TRBJ2-3	-	TRBV6-5	TRBD2	TGTGCCAGCCTCACAGGGGGACTAGCGGGAGCTACGCAGTATTTT	CASLTGGLAGATQYF
TRBJ1-2	-	TRBV10-2	-	TGCGCCAGCAGCTTGGGGGTCGACTATGGCTACACCTTC	CASSLGVDYGYTF
TRBJ1-3	-	TRBV18	TRBD1	TGTGCCAGCTCATCTCGGACAGGGGGTAGAAACACCATATATTTT	CASSSRTGGRNTIYF
TRBJ2-3	-	TRBV19	-	TGTGCCAGTAGTTTGCCAGGGACAGATACGCAGTATTTT	CASSLPGTDTQYF
TRBJ2-7	-	TRBV6-1	TRBD1	TGTGCCAGCAGTAAAGCCTGGACAGGGTCCTACGAGCAGTACTTC	CASSKAWTGSYEQYF
TRBJ2-1	-	TRBV28	TRBD2	TGTGCCAGCAGTTTGGTTATAGCGGGTTACAATGAGCAGTTCTTC	CASSLVIAGYNEQFF
TRBJ1-3	-	TRBV9	TRBD1	TGTGCCAGCAGCCCCCGGGACAGGGCAGGGGGAAACACCATATATTTT	CASSPRDRAGGNTIYF
TRBJ2-7	-	TRBV28	TRBD2	TGTGCCAGCAACGGGGCGGTGCGGGGGGTAGAGCAGTACTTC	CASNGAVRGVEQYF
TRBJ2-5	once	TRBV5-1	-	TGCGCCAGCAGCTTGGCCACAGAGACCCAGTACTTC	CASSLATETQYF
TRBJ1-5	-	TRBV6-6	-	TGTGCCAGCAGTTACTCGACAACCGATCAGCCCCAGCATTTT	CASSYSTTDQPQHF
TRBJ1-1	few	TRBV5-1	TRBD1	TGCGCCAGCAGCTCAGACAGGGGAGCTTTCTTT	CASSSDRGAFF
TRBJ2-1	-	TRBV11-2	-	TGTGCCAGCAGCTTAGCGGGACAACTCAGGGTCCTATACAATGAGCAGTTCTTC	CASSLAGQLRVLYNEQFF
TRBJ2-7	once	TRBV28	-	TGTGCCAGCAGCCCCTGGGGGAGCTCCTACGAGCAGTACTTC	CASSPWGSSYEQYF
TRBJ2-4	-	TRBV29-1	TRBD2	TGCAGCGTTGAAGAAACGGCTAGCGGGCAAAACATTCAGTACTTC	CSVEETASGQNIQYF
TRBJ1-3	medium-sized	TRBV9	-	TGTGCCAGCAGCGTAGATGTGGGGACTGATGGAAACACCATATATTTT	CASSVDVGTDGNTIYF
TRBJ2-7	-	TRBV6-1	TRBD1	TGTGCCAGCAGTGATGCAGGGGGCGCTTATGCTTCTACCTACGAGCAGTACTTC	CASSDAGGAYASTYEQYF
TRBJ2-2	once	TRBV30	TRBD2	TGTGCCTGGAGGCTAGCGGGGGGGATCACCGGGGAGCTGTTTTTT	CAWRLAGGITGELFF
TRBJ2-5	-	TRBV5-1	-	TGCGCCAGCAGCTTAATAATAGCGGAAGAGACCCAGTACTTC	CASSLIIAEETQYF
TRBJ1-2	-	TRBV11-2	-	TGTGCCAGCAGCTTATCTACAGGGATATCGGATGGCTACACCTTC	CASSLSTGISDGYTF
TRBJ2-7	once	TRBV19	-	TGTGCCAGTAGTATCACGATGACAAGGTCCTACGAGCAGTACTTC	CASSITMTRSYEQYF
TRBJ2-1	once	TRBV7-8	-	TGTGCCAGCAGCCCCTATCACCGGGACAAAGGCCATGAGCAGTTCTTC	CASSPYHRDKGHEQFF
TRBJ2-6	-	TRBV7-7	TRBD1	TGTGCTAGCAGCCCTGACAGGGCCGTCCTGACTTTC	CASSPDRAVLTF
TRBJ2-3	-	TRBV30	-	TGTGCCTGGATGGGGGAGATTCGAGGTTATTCTTCAGGGTTAACAGATACGCAGTATTTT	CAWMGEIRGYSSGLTDTQYF
TRBJ2-1	-	TRBV14	TRBD2	TGTGCCAGCAGCCAAGTCGTCCTAGCGGGGACCCCCAATGAGCAGTTCTTC	CASSQVVLAGTPNEQFF
TRBJ2-1	-	TRBV11-3	-	TGTGCCAGCAGCCTAAGAACAGGGTCCAATGAGCAGTTCTTC	CASSLRTGSNEQFF
TRBJ2-7	-	TRBV6-1	TRBD1	TGTGCCAGCAGCCAAGACAGGGGGCGAGGCGAGCAGTACTTC	CASSQDRGRGEQYF
TRBJ2-1	-	TRBV2	TRBD2	TGTGCCAGCATATTACGAGGCGTGGGCGGGAGTTCCTACAATGAGCAGTTCTTC	CASILRGVGGSSYNEQFF
TRBJ2-7	-	TRBV18	TRBD2	TGTGCCAGCTCACCACCGGTAGGTAGCGGGAGGGTGGGCGCCTACGAGCAGTACTTC	CASSPPVGSGRVGAYEQYF
TRBJ2-7	few	TRBV15	-	TGTGCCACCAGCAGAGATAAGGGAACCGGACGGAAGAAGTACTTC	CATSRDKGTGRKKYF
TRBJ1-3	-	TRBV9	-	TGTGCCAGCAGCGCTGAGGGACTTGGAAACACCATATATTTT	CASSAEGLGNTIYF
TRBJ2-1	-	TRBV19	-	TGTGCCAGTAGCCCTGGGAATAACAATGAGCAGTTCTTC	CASSPGNNNEQFF
TRBJ2-4	-	TRBV30	-	TGTGCCTGGAGTCGGGGGAGCAAAAACATTCAGTACTTC	CAWSRGSKNIQYF
TRBJ2-3	-	TRBV7-6	-	TGTGCCAGCAGCTTAGCGAGCGCAATCACAGATACGCAGTATTTT	CASSLASAITDTQYF
TRBJ1-4	-	TRBV6-6	-	TGTGCCAGCAGCAGCAGTGTTGGGGAAAAACTGTTTTTT	CASSSSVGEKLFF
TRBJ2-2	-	TRBV19	TRBD1	TGTGCCAGTAGTTCCCAGGGGGTTTTGGACACCGGGGAGCTGTTTTTT	CASSSQGVLDTGELFF
TRBJ2-1	-	TRBV7-9	TRBD1	TGTGCCAGCAGCCGGACAGGGGTCGATGAGCAGTTCTTC	CASSRTGVDEQFF
TRBJ1-4	-	TRBV14	-	TGTGCCAGCAGCCAAGGCCCGGGTGAAAAACTGTTTTTT	CASSQGPGEKLFF
TRBJ2-7	-	TRBV2	-	TGTGCCAGCAACCCTAGTGGTGTCGAGCAGTACTTC	CASNPSGVEQYF
TRBJ1-1	-	TRBV29-1	-	TGCAGCGTCGCGCACACTGAAGCTTTCTTT	CSVAHTEAFF
TRBJ1-6	-	TRBV30	TRBD1	TGTGCCTGGAGTGCACGGACAGGGAATTACTCACCCCTCCACTTT	CAWSARTGNYSPLHF
TRBJ1-5	-	TRBV27	TRBD1	TGTGCCAGCACCTCCCTTACCGGGACAGGGGTCAATCAGCCCCAGCATTTT	CASTSLTGTGVNQPQHF
TRBJ1-6	-	TRBV2	-	TGTGCCAGCAGTGTGTGGACAGTTAATTCACCCCTCCACTTT	CASSVWTVNSPLHF
TRBJ2-5	-	TRBV30	-	TGTGCCTGGACGTCAACGTTGACGGAGACCCAGTACTTC	CAWTSTLTETQYF
TRBJ1-2	-	TRBV5-6	-	TGTGCCAGCAGCTTACAACAGGGAAACTATGGCTACACCTTC	CASSLQQGNYGYTF
TRBJ2-1	-	TRBV5-4	TRBD2	TGTGCCAGCAGCTTGGGACTAGCTGATGAGCAGTTCTTC	CASSLGLADEQFF
TRBJ2-1	-	TRBV18	-	TGTGCCAGCTCACCCACTAACCTACAGGGTTCGGACAATGAGCAGTTCTTC	CASSPTNLQGSDNEQFF
TRBJ2-7	-	TRBV7-8	-	TGTGCCAGCAGCTTAACGTCCGGAGCGTACGAGCAGTACTTC	CASSLTSGAYEQYF